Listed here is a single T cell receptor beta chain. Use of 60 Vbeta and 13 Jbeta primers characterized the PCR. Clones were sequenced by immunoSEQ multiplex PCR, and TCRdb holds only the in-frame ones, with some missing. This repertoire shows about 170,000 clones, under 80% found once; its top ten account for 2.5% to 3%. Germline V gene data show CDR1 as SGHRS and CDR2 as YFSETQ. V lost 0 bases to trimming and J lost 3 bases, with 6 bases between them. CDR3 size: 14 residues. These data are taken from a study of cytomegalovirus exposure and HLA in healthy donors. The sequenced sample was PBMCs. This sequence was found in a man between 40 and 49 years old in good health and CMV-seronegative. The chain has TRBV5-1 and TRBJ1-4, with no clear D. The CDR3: CASSLEGANEKLFF. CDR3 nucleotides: TGCGCCAGCAGCTTGGAAGGAGCTAATGAAAAACTGTTTTTT.